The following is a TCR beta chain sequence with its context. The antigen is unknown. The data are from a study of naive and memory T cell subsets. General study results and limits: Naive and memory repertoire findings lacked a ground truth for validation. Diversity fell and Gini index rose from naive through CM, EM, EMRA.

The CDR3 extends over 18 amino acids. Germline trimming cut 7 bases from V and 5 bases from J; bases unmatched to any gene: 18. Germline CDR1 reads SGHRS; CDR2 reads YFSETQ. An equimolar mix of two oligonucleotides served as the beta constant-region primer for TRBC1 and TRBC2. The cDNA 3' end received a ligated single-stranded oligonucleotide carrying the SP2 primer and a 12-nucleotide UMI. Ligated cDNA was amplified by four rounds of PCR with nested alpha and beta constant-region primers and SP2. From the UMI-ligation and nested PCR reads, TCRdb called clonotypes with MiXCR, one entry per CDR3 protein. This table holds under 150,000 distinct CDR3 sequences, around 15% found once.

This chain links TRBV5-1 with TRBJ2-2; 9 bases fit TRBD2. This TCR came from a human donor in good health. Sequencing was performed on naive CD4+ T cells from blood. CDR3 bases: TGCGCCAGCCAACCCAGTAGCGGGAGTTATTGGAGAACCGGGGAGCTGTTTTTT. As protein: CASQPSSGSYWRTGELFF.